Detailed here is one T cell receptor beta chain. Its antigen target is currently unknown. Per-nucleotide qualities are absent, and no much larger clonotype sits a single base away. This record belongs to a study of cytomegalovirus exposure and HLA in healthy donors (dated by TCRdb to between 2016 and 2019). Regarding the study in general: According to an earlier analysis of a few hundred of the donors, about 179 million T cells yielded 100 million or so unique TCR beta sequences and 250 to 350 Gb of sequence data. An early release covering 550 to 650 HLA-typed donors comprised approximately 290 gigabases of sequencing data and 65 million to 100 million unique TCR sequences. The genetic ancestry cluster associated with self-reported Caucasian donors included 70% to 85% of the 398 genotyped donors. The study aimed to test whether cataloging public T cell receptors could reveal signatures of past pathogen exposure. The study profiled the T cell repertoires of 550 to 700 subjects by immunosequencing and related them to cytomegalovirus serostatus. Besides the first cohort of approximately 670 subjects, a separate validation cohort made up of 90 to 150 different subjects was used. The study combined high-throughput TCR immunosequencing, statistical association of individual TCRs with disease status, and machine learning to predict cytomegalovirus infection status. In a later analysis, previously published TCR beta repertoires from about 640 donors were re-analyzed and high-resolution HLA genotyping was added so that TCR occurrence patterns could be studied. Rather than using new phenotypic data, the later analysis identified candidate immune exposures from TCR beta sequences and from how often those sequences occurred across donors. An earlier analysis of 587 of the donors used high-throughput TCR beta sequencing to judge whether each TCR beta V gene segment behaved as functional or pseudogenic. Alongside the repertoire data, information on donor age, sex, ethnicity and CMV serostatus was compiled. Genome-wide SNP genotypes for about 65% of the 666 donors were used in a later genetic analysis, which treated that subset as a discovery cohort. Every discovery cohort repertoire had been produced on one sequencing platform. HLA typing covered class I and class II loci at four-digit resolution. The number of donors typed differed by locus, with roughly 620-640 for A, B, C, DRB1 and DQB1, 522 for DQA1, over 600 for DPA1, and roughly 450 for DPB1. About five DR-DQ haplotypes were treated as single units for association and clustering because of strong linkage in the cohort. Among about 370 genotyped donors of the cohort, an average of approximately 240,000 unique TCR beta nucleotide sequences was sequenced per donor, of which about 19% were non-productive. Results the study describes overall, beyond this receptor: Sequencing depth was assumed to be roughly uniform across donors in the presence/absence analyses, though that assumption may not hold. HLA typing was unavailable for some donors at each locus, so association tests used only the typed subset. Linkage disequilibrium might explain the correlated functional status among segregating V segments, but an unknown experimental factor could not be ruled out. A few of the identified cytomegalovirus-associated TCR beta chains were confirmed in vitro to be specific for cytomegalovirus antigens. In both the original and validation cohorts, the classifier was reported to diagnose cytomegalovirus status with high specificity and sensitivity. Because the 87-base-pair reads could not distinguish some IMGT-functional V segments, including TRBV6-2 and TRBV6-3, those segments were excluded. A group of highly shared sequence variants was considered likely to be a technical artifact of the sequencing pipeline. According to a later genetic analysis, donors in an Asian-associated ancestry cluster had fewer N-insertions in productive TCRs than the roughly 660-donor mean. Because counts were too low, 15 to 20 rarely observed V segments, including chromosome 9 orphons, were excluded from the earlier analysis of some 590 of the donors. Most TCR sequences were seen in very few donors, while some public TCRs were found in many individuals. In a later genetic analysis, a missense DCLRE1C variant was associated with V-gene and J-gene trimming of TCR beta chains, and the association was replicated in an independent cohort. It was suggested by the authors that the approach could potentially be generalized to other disease states and immunological phenotypes. When HLA alleles, especially DR and DQ, strongly co-occurred, attributing TCR associations to individual alleles was difficult. For the cohort, immune exposure information was limited to CMV serostatus. A later analysis found that TCR association rates varied across HLA loci, with DRB1 alleles showing the most associated TCRs and HLA-C alleles the fewest. Several of the top co-occurrence clusters appeared to be linked to parvovirus B19, influenza, CMV and Epstein-Barr virus, according to a later analysis. The study gave a list of under 200 TCR beta chains associated with cytomegalovirus. Only TCR beta chains were sequenced in this cohort, and the absence of alpha or paired-chain data limited detectable features. Specific HLA alleles were associated with more than 15,000 TCR beta sequences at a false discovery rate of 0.05 in a later analysis. In a later analysis, most CMV-associated TCR beta chains were found to appear HLA-restricted, with HLA associations seemingly driven largely by CMV exposure. In an earlier analysis of 450 to 750 of the donors, most TCR beta V segments appeared in productive rearrangements about 90% or about 30% of the time, broadly matching IMGT annotations. A further reported finding was that TCR beta sequences accurately predicted the HLA-A and HLA-B alleles for most subjects in the first cohort. In a later analysis, HLA-associated TCR beta chains were found to be more clonally expanded and to have lower generation probabilities than equally common non-associated chains.

The cohort comprised more than 550 healthy bone marrow donors. All cohort members were sampled while nominally healthy, although unrecorded immune exposures were likely present. The donor tested CMV seronegative, placing the donor among the roughly 350 seronegative members of the cohort. A peripheral blood sample was provided by each donor, and peripheral blood mononuclear cells were used for TCR beta sequencing. The Qiagen DNeasy Blood Extraction Kit was used to extract genomic DNA from the blood cell samples. The germline V gene (reference sequence) supplies CDR1 SEHNR and CDR2 FQNEAQ. Germline trimming amounts to 5 bases on V and 3 bases on J, with 6 as the count of junction bases outside the gene matches. Taken from cysteine to phenylalanine, the CDR3 has 14 residues. Left in the record is the CDR3 DNA by itself, 42 bases read in frame from the first base. Libraries were constructed by the immunoSEQ multiplex PCR assay. For the multiplex PCR, a mixture combining 60 forward primers for TCR Vbeta segments and 13 reverse primers for TCR Jbeta segments was used. Amplification of the CDR3 region of rearranged TCR beta genes was performed with a multiplex PCR assay on genomic DNA. The Illumina HiSeq System was used to sequence the amplified TCR beta libraries as 87-base-pair reads. Concerning the study's data processing: In a later analysis, about 80 million unique TCR beta chains were counted across the 650 to 700 repertoires, and around 10 million of these chains were shared by at least two donors. A nearest-neighbor algorithm error-corrected the raw reads and collapsed the reads into unique sequences, merging closely related sequences to remove PCR and sequencing errors. Alignment of CDR3 sequences to IMGT reference sequences was used to assign V, D and J gene segments. For a sequence to be retained, a match of at least six nucleotides to both a V gene segment and a J gene segment was required. A rearrangement counted as productive if the CDR3 had no stop codons and remained in frame with V and J, and every other rearrangement counted as non-productive. CDR3 was defined according to IMGT convention as the region running from the second conserved V-encoded cysteine to the conserved J-encoded phenylalanine. In an earlier analysis of roughly 610 of the donors, sequences lacking an unambiguous match to a single V gene segment were excluded. In an earlier analysis of several hundred of the donors, a V segment was called functional when productive rearrangements were above 56.7%, and segregating when the standard deviation between donors exceeded 5%. A statistical classification framework was developed to diagnose cytomegalovirus status using the catalog of TCR beta chain sequences. V and J gene assignment, in a later analysis, came from comparing TCR nucleotide sequences with IMGT/GENE-DB human TR gene sequences. Using the TCRdist pipeline, a later analysis assigned CDR3 sequences along with most-parsimonious VDJ recombination scenarios. In a later analysis, each TCR beta chain was defined by its CDR3 amino acid sequence together with its V-gene family, and reads lacking a unique V-gene family were excluded. As a way to deal with suspected cross-contamination and a sequencing artifact, a later analysis dropped roughly 600 nucleotide sequences that were highly shared and had low generation probability. In a later analysis, a clonal expansion index was calculated for each public chain from normalized within-repertoire ranks of inferred template counts. Generation probabilities in a later analysis came from a VDJ recombination model fitted to out-of-frame rearrangements, and those results were checked against IGoR. Hypergeometric tests were used in a later analysis to score TCR-TCR, TCR-HLA and TCR-CMV co-occurrence, with a repertoire-size bias correction applied to the TCR pairs. A later analysis estimated false discovery rates by permuting HLA or CMV assignments 20 times. A later analysis grouped co-occurring TCRs with DBSCAN, adding TCRdist sequence similarity when clustering within HLA-allele-positive subsets. Repertoires with fewer than 30,000 or more than 120,000 public chains, plus five repertoires with anomalous nucleotide sharing, were excluded from co-occurrence clustering. The source is immuneACCESS, and TCRdb retained only in-frame sequences with V and J called. Part of the clones is not carried over; for the studies checked, unresolved V genes explain less than half of this, and the remainder is unexplained. That table gives V, J and clone size, and the DNA gave D and trimming. For this sample the table gives 100,000 to 150,000 clones, of which around four fifths were detected only once. Roughly 7% of the sample is held by the ten biggest clonotypes.

Rearrangement joined TRBV7-9 to TRBJ2-7; 8 nucleotides in the junction match TRBD1. The receptor was derived from a male donor in good health and CMV-seronegative. Input material: PBMCs. The CDR3 reads CASSPRTGGYEQYF. The nucleotide sequence is TGTGCCAGCAGCCCTCGCACAGGGGGCTACGAGCAGTACTTC.